This T cell receptor (beta chain) was retrieved from a study of blood T cell repertoires in COVID-19 (dated by TCRdb to about 2020). The study in broad terms: Samples covering the acute and convalescent phases of COVID-19 were provided by collaborators in the United States, Italy and Spain. Subjects who had been exposed to COVID-19, were actively infected with it, or had recovered from it provided the deeply sampled blood TCRbeta repertoires that made up the dataset. The samples were drawn from the first 160 participants of the ongoing ImmuneRACE study and from 950 to 1,500 subjects provided by 6 global collaborators. HLA class I and class II types, where available, came from metadata supplied by the sample provider rather than from assay-based typing. A de-identified subject ID, COVID-19 status, age in years and sex were almost always included in the sample metadata. The repertoires were released in a freely available public database meant as a resource for research on the immune response to SARS-CoV-2. The material from the prospective study consisted of cDNA or gDNA derived from T cells, B-cell-depleted T cells, or PBMCs.

CDR3 length: 14 amino acids, cysteine to phenylalanine. Of the read, only the CDR3 DNA is kept; its 42 bases are in frame from base 1. Relative to germline, V is 2 bases shorter and J is 4 bases shorter, with 14 bases between their ends. The CDR1 and CDR2 encoded by the germline V gene (reference sequence) are GTSNPN and SVGIG. Study-level results and caveats: The quantity of clinical and demographic metadata differed by source and by participant and was supplied without curation.

With respect to this clone: No antigen is known for it. Base qualities are missing; no much larger clone stands one base away.

TCRbeta CDR3 regions were amplified from genomic DNA using the immunoSEQ Assay, a bias-controlled multiplex PCR. On the study's bioinformatics: The number of nucleated cells in each sample was estimated by amplification of reference gene primers within the assay. Sequence reads were collapsed and filtered to measure the absolute abundance of every unique TCRbeta CDR3 rearrangement. For each sample, productive Simpson clonality was calculated as the square root of Simpson's diversity index over productive rearrangements. Here the immuneACCESS table is served through TCRdb, limited to in-frame sequences with V and J called. Missing clones are a known gap in these copies; in checked studies unresolved V genes cover under half, and the rest lacks a known reason. The V and J calls and the clone size are those of that table, but D and trimming were determined from the DNA. This sample lists about 170,000 clones; around four fifths were detected once. About 14% of the sample is held by the ten biggest clonotypes.

One collaborating source in Seattle enrolled patients during active infection and followed them longitudinally through the course of disease. Collaborating institutions collected whole blood in K2EDTA tubes following their own protocols. For TCRbeta analysis, collaborator samples were shipped as frozen whole blood, as isolated PBMCs, or as DNA extracted from either sample type. This TCR came from a woman in her seventies with COVID-19, enrolled during active disease. The sample comprised peripheral blood. This sequence uses TRBV30 and TRBJ1-2, and the D gene may be TRBD1, 6 bases matching. The CDR3 corresponds to CAWSTHTGFYGYTF. The DNA reads TGTGCCTGGAGTACCCATACAGGGTTCTATGGCTACACCTTC.